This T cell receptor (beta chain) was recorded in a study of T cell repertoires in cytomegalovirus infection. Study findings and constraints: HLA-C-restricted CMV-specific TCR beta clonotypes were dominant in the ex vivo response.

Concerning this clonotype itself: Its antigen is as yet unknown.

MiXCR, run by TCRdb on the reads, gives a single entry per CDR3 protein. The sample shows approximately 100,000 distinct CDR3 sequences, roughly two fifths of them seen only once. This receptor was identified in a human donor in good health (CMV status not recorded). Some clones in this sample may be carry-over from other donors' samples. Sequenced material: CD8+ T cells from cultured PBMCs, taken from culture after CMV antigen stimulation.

Here the CDR3 DNA reads TGTGCCAGCAGTCCCCGGGAGGTGGGAATATGTAGCAATCAGCCCCAGCATTTT. This encodes CASSPREVGICSNQPQHF. This chain uses TRBV27 with TRBJ1-5, with D unresolved. Germline CDR1 reads MNHEY; CDR2 reads SMNVEV (reference sequence). This CDR3 comprises 18 residues. With 5 bases removed from V and 0 bases from J, the gap between germline ends came to 20 bases.